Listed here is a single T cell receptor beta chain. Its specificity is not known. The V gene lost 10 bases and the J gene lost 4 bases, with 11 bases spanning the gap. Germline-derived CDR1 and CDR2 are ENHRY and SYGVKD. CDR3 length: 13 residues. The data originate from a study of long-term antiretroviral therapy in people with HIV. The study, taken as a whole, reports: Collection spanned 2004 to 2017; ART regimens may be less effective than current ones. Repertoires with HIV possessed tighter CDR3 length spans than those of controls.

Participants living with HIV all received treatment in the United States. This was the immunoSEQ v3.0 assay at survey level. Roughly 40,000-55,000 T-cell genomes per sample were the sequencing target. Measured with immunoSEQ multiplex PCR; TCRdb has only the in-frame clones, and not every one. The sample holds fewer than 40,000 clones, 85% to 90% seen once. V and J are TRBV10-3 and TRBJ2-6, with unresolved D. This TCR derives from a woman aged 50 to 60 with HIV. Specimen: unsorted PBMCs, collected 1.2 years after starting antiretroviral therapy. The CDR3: CATSVPGANVLTF. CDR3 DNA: TGTGCCACCTCAGTACCGGGGGCCAACGTCCTGACTTTC.